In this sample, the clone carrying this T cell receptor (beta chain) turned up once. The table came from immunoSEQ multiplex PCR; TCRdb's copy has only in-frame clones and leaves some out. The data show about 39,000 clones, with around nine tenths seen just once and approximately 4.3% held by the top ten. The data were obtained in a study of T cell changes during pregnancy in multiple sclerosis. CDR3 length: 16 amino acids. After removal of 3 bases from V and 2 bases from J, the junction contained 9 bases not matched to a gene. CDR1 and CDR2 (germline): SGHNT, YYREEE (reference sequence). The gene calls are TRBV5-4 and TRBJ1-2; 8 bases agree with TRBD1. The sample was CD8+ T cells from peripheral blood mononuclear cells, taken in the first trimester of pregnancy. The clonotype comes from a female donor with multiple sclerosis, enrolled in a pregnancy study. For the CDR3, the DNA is TGTGCCAGCAGCTCGGAGAGGACAGGGTCGAACTATGGCTACACCTTC. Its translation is CASSSERTGSNYGYTF.